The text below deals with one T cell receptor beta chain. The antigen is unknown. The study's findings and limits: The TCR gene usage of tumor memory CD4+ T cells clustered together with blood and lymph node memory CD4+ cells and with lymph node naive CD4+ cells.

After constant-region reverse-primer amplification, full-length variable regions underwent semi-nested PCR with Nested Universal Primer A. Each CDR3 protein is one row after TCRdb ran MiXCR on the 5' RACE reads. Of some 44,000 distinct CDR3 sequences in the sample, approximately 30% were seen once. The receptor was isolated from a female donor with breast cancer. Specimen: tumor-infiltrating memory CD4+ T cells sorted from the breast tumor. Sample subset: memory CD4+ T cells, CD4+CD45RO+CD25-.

CDR3 loop: CASSAGPYNSPLHF. CDR3 bases: TGTGCCAGCAGTGCGGGACCCTATAATTCACCCCTCCACTTT. The rearrangement links TRBV6-1 to TRBJ1-6; tentatively, D is TRBD1 (5 bases). Germline CDR1 reads MNHNS; CDR2 reads SASEGT. V lost 4 bases, J lost 2 bases, and 6 bases lay in between. This CDR3 is built from 14 residues.